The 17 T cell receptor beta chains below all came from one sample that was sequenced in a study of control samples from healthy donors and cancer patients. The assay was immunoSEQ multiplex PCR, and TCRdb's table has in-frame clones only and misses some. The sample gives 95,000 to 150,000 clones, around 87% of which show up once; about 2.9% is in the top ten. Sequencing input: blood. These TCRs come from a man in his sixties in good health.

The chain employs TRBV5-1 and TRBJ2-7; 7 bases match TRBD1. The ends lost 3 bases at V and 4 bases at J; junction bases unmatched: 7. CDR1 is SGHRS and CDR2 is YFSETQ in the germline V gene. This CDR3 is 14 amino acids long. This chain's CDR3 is CASSWTGFVYEQYF. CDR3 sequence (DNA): TGCGCCAGCAGCTGGACAGGATTTGTATACGAGCAGTACTTC.

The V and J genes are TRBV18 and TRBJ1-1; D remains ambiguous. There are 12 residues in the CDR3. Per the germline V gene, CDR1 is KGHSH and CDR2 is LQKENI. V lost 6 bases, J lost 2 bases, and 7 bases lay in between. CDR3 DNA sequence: TGTGCCAGCTCCCGTCCAAACACTGAAGCTTTCTTT. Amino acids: CASSRPNTEAFF.

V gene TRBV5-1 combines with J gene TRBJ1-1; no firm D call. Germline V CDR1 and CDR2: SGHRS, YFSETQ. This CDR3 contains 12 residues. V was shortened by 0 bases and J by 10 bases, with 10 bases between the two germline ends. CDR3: CASSLDSTSAFF. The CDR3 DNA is TGCGCCAGCAGCTTGGACTCGACATCAGCTTTCTTT.

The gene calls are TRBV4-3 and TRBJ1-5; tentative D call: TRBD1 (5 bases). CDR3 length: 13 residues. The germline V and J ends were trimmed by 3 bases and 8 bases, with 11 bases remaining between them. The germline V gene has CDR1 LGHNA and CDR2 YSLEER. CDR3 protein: CASSHGAREPQHF. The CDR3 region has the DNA TGCGCCAGCAGCCATGGGGCCCGGGAGCCCCAGCATTTT.

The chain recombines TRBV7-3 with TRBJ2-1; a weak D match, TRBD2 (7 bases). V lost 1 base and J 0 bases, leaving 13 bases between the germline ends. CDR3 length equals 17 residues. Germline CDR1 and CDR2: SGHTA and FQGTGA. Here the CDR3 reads CASSLRGGEISYNEQFF. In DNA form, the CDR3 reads TGTGCCAGCAGCTTAAGAGGGGGGGAGATCTCCTACAATGAGCAGTTCTTC. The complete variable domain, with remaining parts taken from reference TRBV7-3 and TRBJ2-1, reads GAGVSQTPSNKVTEKGKYVELRCDPISGHTALYWYRQSLGQGPEFLIYFQGTGAADDSGLPNDRFFAVRPEGSVSTLKIQRTERGDSAVYLCASSLRGGEISYNEQFFGPGTRLTVL.

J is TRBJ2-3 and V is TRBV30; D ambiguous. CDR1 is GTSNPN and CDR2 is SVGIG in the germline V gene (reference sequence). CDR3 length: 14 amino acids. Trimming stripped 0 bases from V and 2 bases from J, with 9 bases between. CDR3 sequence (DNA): TGTGCCTGGAGTGTACTGGCTAACACAGATACGCAGTATTTT. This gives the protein CAWSVLANTDTQYF.

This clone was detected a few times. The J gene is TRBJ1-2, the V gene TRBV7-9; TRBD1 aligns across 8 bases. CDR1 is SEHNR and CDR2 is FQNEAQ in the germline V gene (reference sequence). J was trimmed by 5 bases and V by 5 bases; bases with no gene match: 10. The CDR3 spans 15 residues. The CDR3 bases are TGTGCCAGCAGCCGAACAGGGGGGATCGGGTATGGCTACACCTTC. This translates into CASSRTGGIGYGYTF.

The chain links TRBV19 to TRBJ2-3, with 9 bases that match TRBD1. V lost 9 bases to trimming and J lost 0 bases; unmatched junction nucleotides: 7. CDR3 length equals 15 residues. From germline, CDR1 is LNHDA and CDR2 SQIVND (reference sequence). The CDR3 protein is CASSQGARSTDTQYF. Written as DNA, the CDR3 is TGTGCCAGCTCACAGGGGGCAAGGAGCACAGATACGCAGTATTTT.

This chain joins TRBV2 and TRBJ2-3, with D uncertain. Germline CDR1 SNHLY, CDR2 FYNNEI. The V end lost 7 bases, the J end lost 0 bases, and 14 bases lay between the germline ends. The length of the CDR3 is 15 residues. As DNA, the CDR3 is TGTGCCAGCACCGACCGGCAGAGGAGCACAGATACGCAGTATTTT. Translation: CASTDRQRSTDTQYF.

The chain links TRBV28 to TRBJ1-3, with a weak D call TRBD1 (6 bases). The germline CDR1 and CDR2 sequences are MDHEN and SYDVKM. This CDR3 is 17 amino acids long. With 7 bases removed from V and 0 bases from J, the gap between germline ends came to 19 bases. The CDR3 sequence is CASMGNVGQISGNTIYF. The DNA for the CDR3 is TGTGCCAGCATGGGAAATGTCGGACAGATCTCTGGAAACACCATATATTTT.

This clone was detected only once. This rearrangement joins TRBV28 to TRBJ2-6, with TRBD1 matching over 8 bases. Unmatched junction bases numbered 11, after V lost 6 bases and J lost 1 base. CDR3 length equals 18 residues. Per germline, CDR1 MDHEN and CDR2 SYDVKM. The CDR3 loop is CASRVSGTGLSGANVLTF. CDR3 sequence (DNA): TGTGCCAGCAGGGTATCCGGGACAGGTCTTTCTGGGGCCAACGTCCTGACTTTC.

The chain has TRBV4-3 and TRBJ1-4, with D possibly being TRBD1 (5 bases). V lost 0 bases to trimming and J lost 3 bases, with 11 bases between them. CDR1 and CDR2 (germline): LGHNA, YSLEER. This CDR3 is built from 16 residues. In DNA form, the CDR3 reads TGCGCCAGCAGCCAAGAAGGGCAGGGCCCTAATGAAAAACTGTTTTTT. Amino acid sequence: CASSQEGQGPNEKLFF.

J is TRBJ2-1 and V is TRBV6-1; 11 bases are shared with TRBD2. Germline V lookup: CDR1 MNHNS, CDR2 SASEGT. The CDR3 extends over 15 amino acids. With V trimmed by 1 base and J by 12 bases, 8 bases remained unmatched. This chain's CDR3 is CASSEVWGLAGGQFF. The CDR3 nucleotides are TGTGCCAGCAGTGAAGTCTGGGGGCTAGCGGGGGGGCAGTTCTTC.

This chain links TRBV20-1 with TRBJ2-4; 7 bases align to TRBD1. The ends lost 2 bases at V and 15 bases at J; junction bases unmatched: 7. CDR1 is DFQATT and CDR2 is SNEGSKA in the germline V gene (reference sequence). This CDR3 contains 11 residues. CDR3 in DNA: TGCAGTGCTAGACCACCAGGGGGACCGTACTTC. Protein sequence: CSARPPGGPYF.

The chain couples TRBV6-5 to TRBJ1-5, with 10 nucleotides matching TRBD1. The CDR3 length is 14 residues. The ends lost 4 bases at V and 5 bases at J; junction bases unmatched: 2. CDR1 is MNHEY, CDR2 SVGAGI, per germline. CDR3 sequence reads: CASSWDRGDQPQHF. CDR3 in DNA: TGTGCCAGCAGTTGGGACAGGGGAGATCAGCCCCAGCATTTT.

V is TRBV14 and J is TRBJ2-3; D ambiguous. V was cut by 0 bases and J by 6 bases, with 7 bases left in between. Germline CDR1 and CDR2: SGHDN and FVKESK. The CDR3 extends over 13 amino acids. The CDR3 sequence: CASSQDLADTQYF. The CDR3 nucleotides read TGTGCCAGCAGCCAAGATCTCGCGGATACGCAGTATTTT.

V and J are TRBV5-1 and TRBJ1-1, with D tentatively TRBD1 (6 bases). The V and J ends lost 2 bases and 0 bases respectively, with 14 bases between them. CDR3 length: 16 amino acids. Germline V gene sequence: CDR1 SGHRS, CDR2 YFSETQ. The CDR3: CASSFTGSEMNTEAFF. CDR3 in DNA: TGCGCCAGCAGCTTTACAGGGTCGGAGATGAACACTGAAGCTTTCTTT.